The 23 T cell receptor beta chains given below trace back to one sample, sequenced in a study of cytomegalovirus exposure and HLA in healthy donors. PCR used 60 Vbeta primers and 13 Jbeta primers. Generated by immunoSEQ multiplex PCR, the TCRdb table keeps only in-frame clones and is missing some. The sample lists roughly 88,000 clones; around 70% were seen once. The material sequenced was PBMCs. Receptors were obtained from a man aged 50 to 60 in good health and CMV-seronegative.

The CDR3 loop reads CSARQGSEQYF. In DNA, the CDR3 is TGCAGTGCTAGACAGGGTAGCGAGCAGTACTTC. This chain joins TRBV20-1 and TRBJ2-7; a possible D gene is TRBD1 (5 bases). The germline CDR1 and CDR2 sequences are DFQATT and SNEGSKA (reference sequence). The CDR3 spans 11 residues. Trimming left V 2 bases short and J 6 bases short, with 8 bases between.

This clone was seen a single time. The genes are TRBV7-3 and TRBJ2-1, with D tentatively TRBD2 (5 bases). V was shortened by 1 base and J by 9 bases, with 10 bases between the two germline ends. This CDR3 spans 13 amino acids. CDR1 and CDR2 from the germline V gene are SGHTA and FQGTGA. The CDR3: CASSLILEGEQFF. CDR3 nucleotides: TGTGCCAGCAGCTTAATACTAGAGGGTGAGCAGTTCTTC.

This clone was recorded only once. The chain recombines TRBV7-2 with TRBJ2-3; D is unclear. The CDR3 has 14 residues. Between the trimmed V and J ends, which lost 5 bases and 3 bases, there was a span of 12 bases. Germline V CDR1 and CDR2: SGHTA, FQGNSA. The CDR3 nucleotides read TGTGCCAGCAGCCGTACGGTAGAGACAGATACGCAGTATTTT. Its protein product is CASSRTVETDTQYF.

The V call is TRBV7-2, the J call TRBJ2-3; weak D call: TRBD2 (6 bases). The V end lost 7 bases, the J end lost 4 bases, and 12 bases lay between the germline ends. The CDR3 sequence is 13 residues long. Germline V gene data show CDR1 as SGHTA and CDR2 as FQGNSA. The CDR3 protein is CASKNSGSDTQYF. CDR3 DNA sequence: TGTGCCAGCAAAAATAGCGGCTCAGATACGCAGTATTTT.

The V gene is TRBV30, the J gene TRBJ1-2, with 9 bases that match TRBD1. V shed 6 bases, J shed 4 bases, and the junction held 3 bases outside the gene matches. There are 12 residues in the CDR3. CDR1 and CDR2 from the germline V gene are GTSNPN and SVGIG (reference sequence). The CDR3 region is CACPTGGYGYTF. The CDR3 DNA reads TGTGCCTGCCCGACAGGGGGCTATGGCTACACCTTC.

The genes are TRBV21-1 and TRBJ2-7; the table's D gene call, TRBD2, was not cross checked with the DNA. TRBV21-1 counts as a pseudogene. CDR3 length: 20 residues. The CDR3 reads CASSKAGGGSGGQRVYEQYV. Written as DNA, the CDR3 is TGTGCCAGCAGCAAAGCTGGGGGGGGTAGTGGGGGACAAAGAGTCTACGAGCAGTACGTC.

J is TRBJ2-7 and V is TRBV7-6; the D gene is possibly TRBD1 (6 bases). The CDR3 sequence is 12 residues long. Germline V lookup: CDR1 SGHVS, CDR2 FNYEAQ. V was pared by 5 bases and J by 6 bases, with 11 bases between. This CDR3 reads CASSRRQVEQYV. The CDR3 nucleotides read TGTGCCAGCAGCCGCAGACAGGTCGAGCAGTACGTC.

V usage is TRBV5-1 and J usage is TRBJ2-3, with 10 bases lining up with TRBD2. Trimming at V came to 1 base and at J to 1 base, leaving 9 bases not matched to a gene. The CDR3 loop spans 18 amino acids. Germline V gene sequence: CDR1 SGHRS, CDR2 YFSETQ. CDR3 sequence (DNA): TGCGCCAGCAGCTTGTCTCGAGGGGGGACTAGCGGCACAGATACGCAGTATTTT. Its translation: CASSLSRGGTSGTDTQYF. The variable domain in full, completed from reference TRBV5-1 and TRBJ2-3, reads KAGVTQTPRYLIKTRGQQVTLSCSPISGHRSVSWYQQTPGQGLQFLFEYFSETQRNKGNFPGRFSGRQFSNSRSEMNVSTLELGDSALYLCASSLSRGGTSGTDTQYFGPGTRLTVL.

In this sample, this clone turned up a few times. V usage is TRBV12-2 and J usage is TRBJ2-7; TRBD1 is the table's D call and was not checked against the DNA. TRBV12-2 is termed a pseudogene. The CDR3 has 22 amino acids. CDR3 region: CASRLQTHRDRGPRRLSYEQYV. The CDR3 DNA reads as TGTGCAAGTCGCCTACAGACCCATCGGGACAGGGGACCCCGGAGGCTCTCCTACGAGCAGTACGTC.

The chain links TRBV7-9 to TRBJ2-1, with D possibly TRBD1 on 5 matching bases. CDR1 is SEHNR and CDR2 is FQNEAQ in the germline V gene (reference sequence). Trimming pared 5 bases from V and 5 bases from J, leaving 16 bases between. This CDR3 is 15 amino acids long. The CDR3 region is CASSPPRGLNNEQFF. CDR3 in DNA: TGTGCCAGCAGCCCCCCTAGGGGCCTTAACAATGAGCAGTTCTTC. The full variable domain, in which reference TRBV7-9 and TRBJ2-1 provide the parts outside the CDR3, is DTGVSQNPRHKITKRGQNVTFRCDPISEHNRLYWYRQTLGQGPEFLTYFQNEAQLEKSRLLSDRFSAERPKGSFSTLEIQRTEQGDSAMYLCASSPPRGLNNEQFFGPGTRLTVL.

The chain recombines TRBV5-6 with TRBJ2-1; TRBD1 matches 10 bases. This CDR3 is built from 15 residues. Germline V CDR1 and CDR2: SGHDT, YYEEEE. Trimming cost V 2 bases and J 7 bases; bases outside gene matches: 6. The CDR3 sequence is CASSFVDRGRNEQFF. CDR3 DNA sequence: TGTGCCAGCAGCTTCGTCGACAGGGGGCGTAATGAGCAGTTCTTC.

This clone came up a few times. This chain connects TRBV9 to TRBJ2-1, with 9 bases aligning to TRBD2. The CDR3 totals 15 residues. The germline V gene has CDR1 SGDLS and CDR2 YYNGEE. The V and J ends lost 0 bases and 5 bases, in that order; junction bases with no gene match: 3. CDR3 DNA sequence: TGTGCCAGCAGCGTAGTCGCTAGCGGGGACAATGAGCAGTTCTTC. Translation gives CASSVVASGDNEQFF.

CDR3 bases: TGTGCCAGCAGCCAACCCCTAGCGGGGGACCTCTCCTACAATGAGCAGTTCTTC. Translation: CASSQPLAGDLSYNEQFF. The rearrangement links TRBV7-9 to TRBJ2-1; 10 bases agree with TRBD2. After removal of 5 bases from V and 0 bases from J, the junction contained 10 bases not matched to a gene. CDR1 is SEHNR and CDR2 is FQNEAQ in the germline V gene (reference sequence). The CDR3 spans 18 residues.

V gene TRBV2 combines with J gene TRBJ2-7; weak D call: TRBD1 (7 bases). The germline V gene encodes CDR1 SNHLY and CDR2 FYNNEI. Trimming stripped 7 bases from V and 3 bases from J, with 22 bases between. The CDR3 runs 16 residues. As DNA, the CDR3 is TGTGCCAGCACGGCCGGAGGGGGCGAGAAATTCTACGAGCAGTACGTC. This sequence encodes CASTAGGGEKFYEQYV.

V and J are TRBV19 and TRBJ1-2; 9 bases are shared with TRBD1. Germline V gives CDR1 LNHDA, CDR2 SQIVND (reference sequence). The J segment lost 8 bases and the V segment lost 6 bases, leaving 16 bases of the junction unmatched. The CDR3 loop spans 16 amino acids. The CDR3 DNA follows: TGTGCCAGTAGAGACAGGGGGAACGCTCACACGGGGGGCTACACCTTC. This translates into CASRDRGNAHTGGYTF.

This sequence joins TRBV9 and TRBJ2-7, with D maybe TRBD2 (6 bases). This CDR3 contains 14 residues. Trimming pared 1 base from V and 0 bases from J, leaving 8 bases between. Per the germline V gene, CDR1 is SGDLS and CDR2 is YYNGEE. DNA of the CDR3: TGTGCCAGCAGCGTAACTAGCCTCTCCTACGAGCAGTACTTC. Amino acids: CASSVTSLSYEQYF.

The chain couples TRBV6-5 to TRBJ2-7; a weak D match, TRBD1 (6 bases). The CDR3 extends over 15 amino acids. Trimming removed 2 bases from V and 1 base from J, with 12 bases in between. Per germline, CDR1 MNHEY and CDR2 SVGAGI. As DNA, the CDR3 is TGTGCCAGCAGTTACGAGGGGGTACAGTCCTACGAGCAGTACTTC. It codes for CASSYEGVQSYEQYF.

CDR3 sequence: CASSSDRGGTFINQPQHF. The CDR3 DNA sequence: TGTGCCAGCAGCTCGGACAGGGGTGGAACTTTCATCAATCAGCCCCAGCATTTT. The chain couples TRBV5-8 to TRBJ1-5; TRBD1 matches at 9 bases. There are 18 residues in the CDR3. Germline CDR1 SGHTS, CDR2 YDEGEE. V lost 3 bases to trimming and J lost 3 bases; unmatched junction nucleotides: 13. The whole variable domain, remainder taken from reference TRBV5-8 and TRBJ1-5, is EAGVTQSPTHLIKTRGQQATLRCSPISGHTSVYWYQQALGLGLQFLLWYDEGEERNRGNFPPRFSGRQFPNYSSELNVNALELEDSALYLCASSSDRGGTFINQPQHFGDGTRLSIL.

The chain combines TRBV7-3 with TRBJ2-2; TRBD1 matches at 8 bases. The CDR3 consists of 14 residues. The V gene end was trimmed by 5 bases and the J gene end by 6 bases; junction bases not matched to a gene: 5. Per germline, CDR1 SGHTA and CDR2 FQGTGA. CDR3 residues: CASSRQGFPGELFF. The DNA of the CDR3 is TGTGCCAGCAGCCGACAGGGGTTCCCCGGGGAGCTGTTTTTT. The full variable domain, completed using reference TRBV7-3 and TRBJ2-2, is GAGVSQTPSNKVTEKGKYVELRCDPISGHTALYWYRQSLGQGPEFLIYFQGTGAADDSGLPNDRFFAVRPEGSVSTLKIQRTERGDSAVYLCASSRQGFPGELFFGEGSRLTVL.

This rearrangement joins TRBV7-9 to TRBJ1-3; D possibly corresponds to TRBD1 (6 bases). Between the trimmed V and J ends, which lost 6 bases and 0 bases, there was a span of 12 bases. The CDR3 extends over 15 amino acids. Germline CDR1 is SEHNR and CDR2 is FQNEAQ (reference sequence). CDR3 nucleotides: TGTGCCAGCAGGACAGGCTCCAGCTCTGGAAACACCATATATTTT. Encoded protein: CASRTGSSSGNTIYF.

The V and J genes are TRBV19 and TRBJ1-2, with 8 bases fitting TRBD1. CDR1 is LNHDA and CDR2 is SQIVND in the germline V gene (reference sequence). This CDR3 contains 13 residues. Trimming cost V 5 bases and J 4 bases; bases outside gene matches: 3. CDR3 coding DNA: TGTGCCAGTAGTGTCGACAGGGGCTATGGCTACACCTTC. This translates into CASSVDRGYGYTF.

The V and J genes are TRBV2 and TRBJ2-7; 8 nucleotides line up with TRBD2. CDR1 and CDR2 (germline): SNHLY, FYNNEI. V gave up 5 bases and J gave up 3 bases; unmatched junction bases: 9. The CDR3 contains 15 residues. The CDR3 spells CASSQGAGGHYEQYV. CDR3 nucleotides: TGTGCCAGCAGTCAAGGGGCGGGAGGACACTACGAGCAGTACGTC.

The J gene is TRBJ2-3, the V gene TRBV5-1; 8 bases are shared with TRBD1. Germline values: CDR1 SGHRS, CDR2 YFSETQ. This CDR3 region has 16 residues. J lost 0 bases, V lost 1 base, and 4 bases had no gene match. As DNA, the CDR3 is TGCGCCAGCAGCTTGCTGGACAGGGCTAGCACAGATACGCAGTATTTT. It yields the protein CASSLLDRASTDTQYF.